What follows is one T cell receptor (beta chain) and its context. Which antigen it targets is not known. Base quality data are lacking; no much larger clone is found one base away. The CDR3 holds 11 amino acids from the cysteine to the phenylalanine. Left in the record is the CDR3 DNA by itself, 33 bases read in frame from the first base. CDR1 DFQATT and CDR2 SNEGSKA were looked up in the germline V gene (reference sequence). Trimming takes 6 bases from V and 3 bases from J, and the germline ends sit 9 bases apart. Libraries were prepared through the immunoSEQ multiplex PCR assay. For the multiplex PCR, a mixture combining 60 forward primers for TCR Vbeta segments and 13 reverse primers for TCR Jbeta segments was used. A multiplex PCR assay on genomic DNA amplified the CDR3 region of rearranged TCR beta genes. The amplified TCR beta libraries were sequenced on the Illumina HiSeq System as 87-base-pair reads. Turning to the authors' computational methods: Across the roughly 700 repertoires, a later analysis counted 60 million to 90 million unique TCR beta chains, some 11 million of which were shared by at least two donors. A nearest-neighbor algorithm error-corrected the raw reads and collapsed the reads into unique sequences, merging closely related sequences to remove PCR and sequencing errors. V, D and J gene segments were assigned by aligning CDR3 sequences to IMGT reference sequences. For a sequence to be retained, a match of at least six nucleotides was required to both a V gene segment and a J gene segment. Rearrangements were called productive when the CDR3 lacked stop codons and stayed in frame with V and J; all others were non-productive. Following IMGT convention, CDR3 was defined as the stretch from the second conserved V-encoded cysteine to the conserved J-encoded phenylalanine. The earlier analysis of a few hundred of the donors excluded any sequence lacking an unambiguous match to a single V gene segment. In an earlier analysis of approximately 500 of the donors, a V segment was called functional when productive rearrangements were above 56.7%, and segregating when the standard deviation between donors exceeded 5%. A statistical classification framework was developed to diagnose cytomegalovirus status using the catalog of TCR beta chain sequences. In a later analysis, TCR nucleotide sequences were compared against IMGT/GENE-DB human TR gene sequences so that V and J genes could be assigned. Using the TCRdist pipeline, a later analysis assigned CDR3 sequences along with most-parsimonious VDJ recombination scenarios. A later analysis defined each TCR beta chain by its CDR3 amino acid sequence plus V-gene family, and excluded reads lacking a unique V-gene family. A later analysis removed 500 to 650 highly shared, low-generation-probability nucleotide sequences to deal with suspected cross-contamination and a sequencing artifact. In a later analysis, a clonal expansion index for each public chain was calculated from normalized within-repertoire ranks of inferred template counts. Generation probabilities in a later analysis came from a VDJ recombination model fitted to out-of-frame rearrangements, and those results were checked against IGoR. In a later analysis, TCR-TCR, TCR-HLA and TCR-CMV co-occurrence was scored with hypergeometric tests, and a repertoire-size bias correction was applied to TCR pairs. To estimate false discovery rates, a later analysis permuted the HLA or CMV assignments 20 times. A later analysis grouped co-occurring TCRs with DBSCAN, adding TCRdist sequence similarity when clustering within HLA-allele-positive subsets. Repertoires with fewer than 30,000 or more than 120,000 public chains were left out of co-occurrence clustering, as were about 5 repertoires with anomalous nucleotide sharing. As stored in TCRdb, this immuneACCESS dataset retains in-frame rearrangements with V and J assigned. A fraction of the clones does not appear; measured against another copy, unresolved V genes explain less than half of the discrepancy, and the remainder lacks a known reason. That table gives V, J and clone size, and the DNA gave D and trimming. Within this sample are 150,000 to 200,000 clones, with over 70% of them counted one time only. The ten largest clones represent about 7.4% of the sample.

The entry originates in a study of cytomegalovirus exposure and HLA in healthy donors (dated by TCRdb to 2015 to 2018). About the investigation overall: An earlier analysis of some 500 of the donors reported about 290 Gb of sequence data and some 120 million unique TCR beta sequences from roughly 200 million T cells. About 300 gigabases of sequencing data and 70 million to 85 million unique TCR sequences were included in an early release covering roughly 600 HLA-typed donors. Among the roughly 400 genotyped donors, under 90% belonged to the genetic ancestry cluster associated with self-reported Caucasian donors. The study was designed to test whether signatures of past pathogen exposure could be identified by cataloging public T cell receptors. The study profiled the T cell repertoires of some 610 subjects by immunosequencing and related them to cytomegalovirus serostatus. In addition to the first cohort of 666 subjects, a separate validation cohort of 130 or so different subjects was used. To predict cytomegalovirus infection status, the study combined high-throughput TCR immunosequencing, statistical association of individual TCRs with disease status, and machine learning. In a later analysis, previously published TCR beta repertoires from 600 to 850 donors were re-analyzed and high-resolution HLA genotyping was added so that TCR occurrence patterns could be studied. The later analysis used no new phenotypic data to find candidate immune exposures, relying instead on TCR beta sequences and their occurrence across donors. To decide whether each TCR beta V gene segment behaved as functional or pseudogenic, an earlier analysis of fewer than 750 of the donors relied on high-throughput TCR beta sequencing. Alongside the repertoire data, information on donor age, sex, ethnicity and CMV serostatus was compiled. Genome-wide SNP genotypes for about 55% of the 666 donors were used in a later genetic analysis, which treated that subset as a discovery cohort. Every discovery cohort repertoire had been produced on one sequencing platform. Both class I and class II loci were covered by HLA typing, at four-digit resolution. Typing coverage differed by locus: A, B, C, DRB1 and DQB1 were typed in about 620-630 donors, DQA1 in 522, DPA1 in 600 to 610, and DPB1 in about 450. Because of strong linkage in the cohort, roughly five DR-DQ haplotypes were treated as single units for association and clustering. Among a few hundred genotyped donors of the cohort, an average of about 240,000 unique TCR beta nucleotide sequences were sequenced per donor, approximately 20% of them non-productive.

Beyond this particular receptor, the publication reports: Most TCR sequences were seen in very few donors, while some public TCRs were found in many individuals. Assigning TCR associations to individual alleles was difficult when HLA alleles, especially DR and DQ, strongly co-occurred. The 87-base-pair reads could not distinguish some IMGT-functional V segments, including TRBV6-2 and TRBV6-3, so those segments were excluded. Because HLA typing was missing for some donors at each locus, association tests included only the typed subset. In an earlier analysis of approximately 590 of the donors, most TCR beta V segments appeared in productive rearrangements about 87% or about 30% of the time, broadly matching IMGT annotations. A later analysis reported that several top co-occurrence clusters appeared linked to parvovirus B19, influenza, CMV and Epstein-Barr virus. Compared with the approximately 670-donor mean, donors in an Asian-associated ancestry cluster had fewer N-insertions in productive TCRs, according to a later genetic analysis. Specific HLA alleles were associated with around 18,000 TCR beta sequences at a false discovery rate of 0.05 in a later analysis. In a later analysis, most CMV-associated TCR beta chains were found to appear HLA-restricted, with HLA associations seemingly driven largely by CMV exposure. Linkage disequilibrium might explain the correlated functional status among segregating V segments, but an unknown experimental factor could not be ruled out. Only TCR beta chains were sequenced in this cohort, and the absence of alpha or paired-chain data limited detectable features. The classifier was reported to diagnose cytomegalovirus status with high specificity and sensitivity in both the original and validation cohorts. V-gene and J-gene trimming of TCR beta chains was associated with a missense DCLRE1C variant in a later genetic analysis, and the association was replicated in an independent cohort. The sequencing pipeline was judged likely to have produced a cluster of highly shared sequence variants as a technical artifact. In the study, some 160 TCR beta chains were listed as associated with cytomegalovirus. It was suggested by the authors that the approach could potentially be generalized to other disease states and immunological phenotypes. In a later analysis, HLA-associated TCR beta chains showed more clonal expansion and lower generation probabilities than non-associated chains that were equally common. In a later analysis, the rate of TCR association differed among HLA loci, with DRB1 alleles having the most associated TCRs and HLA-C alleles having the fewest. The earlier analysis of fewer than 750 of the donors excluded some 15 rarely observed V segments, including chromosome 9 orphons, because counts were too low. The only immune exposure information available for the cohort was CMV serostatus. A few of the identified cytomegalovirus-associated TCR beta chains were confirmed in vitro to be specific for cytomegalovirus antigens. A further reported finding was that TCR beta sequences accurately predicted the HLA-A and HLA-B alleles for most subjects in the first cohort. The presence/absence analyses assumed that sequencing depth was roughly uniform across donors, and that assumption may not be true.

The cohort consisted of hundreds of healthy bone marrow donors. Cohort members were all nominally healthy when sampled, although unrecorded immune exposures were likely present. The donor was CMV seropositive and belonged to the group of a few hundred seropositive cohort members. Each donor provided a peripheral blood sample, and peripheral blood mononuclear cells were used for TCR beta sequencing. Genomic DNA was extracted from the blood cell samples with the Qiagen DNeasy Blood Extraction Kit. In this chain, TRBV20-1 is recombined with TRBJ2-7, and possibly TRBD2, on 6 matching bases. The clonotype originates from a male donor in good health and CMV-seropositive. Sequenced material: PBMCs. CDR3 protein: CSANGGYEQYF. The nucleotides read TGCAGTGCGAACGGGGGCTACGAGCAGTACTTC.